Below are 11 T cell receptor beta chains sequenced from a single sample in a study of OX40 agonist ivuxolimab in advanced cancers. Library generation was performed with the immunoSEQ multiplex PCR assay. TCRdb holds this immuneACCESS table with in-frame rearrangements only. Some clones are missing; in checked studies, unresolved V genes explain under half, and the rest has no known cause. For this sample the table gives some 70,000 clones, of which approximately 91% were detected only once. About 0.3% of the sample is held by the ten biggest clonotypes. This specimen was CD4+ or CD8+ T cells sorted from blood, taken in a trial of the OX40 agonist ivuxolimab. The receptors stem from an adult with an advanced solid tumor such as melanoma, head and neck, liver or kidney cancer.

This chain joins TRBV5-6 and TRBJ2-6, with a tentative D call TRBD1 (6 bases). Deletions cut 2 bases from V and 0 bases from J, with 12 bases between. CDR3 length: 17 residues. Germline V gene data show CDR1 as SGHDT and CDR2 as YYEEEE. The CDR3 sequence is CASSFGQLISGANVLTF. The CDR3, as DNA: TGTGCCAGCAGCTTTGGACAGCTGATCTCTGGGGCCAACGTCCTGACTTTC.

This chain connects TRBV29-1 to TRBJ2-1; the match to TRBD2 covers 8 bases. In germline, CDR1 is SQVTM, CDR2 ANQGSEA. There are 16 residues in the CDR3. The ends lost 3 bases at V and 3 bases at J; junction bases unmatched: 10. The DNA for the CDR3 is TGCAGCGTTGATCGCCAATTAGCGGGACTCTACAATGAGCAGTTCTTC. Translation gives CSVDRQLAGLYNEQFF.

The CDR3 coding sequence is TGCGCCAGCCGGTCGGTCCCCGGGACTAGCGGGATCAATGAGCAGTTCTTC. It specifies CASRSVPGTSGINEQFF. This rearrangement joins TRBV10-1 to TRBJ2-1; TRBD2 aligns across 13 bases. The CDR3 runs 17 residues. Per germline, CDR1 WNHNN and CDR2 SYGVQD (reference sequence). The V segment lost 8 bases and the J segment 6 bases; nucleotides outside the gene matches: 13.

This chain joins TRBV28 and TRBJ2-2; 10 nucleotides match TRBD2. J lost 0 bases, V lost 1 base, and 2 bases had no gene match. The CDR3 spans 17 residues. Germline assignment: CDR1 MDHEN and CDR2 SYDVKM. In DNA, the CDR3 is TGTGCCAGCAGTTTATTCGGGACTAGCGCGAACACCGGGGAGCTGTTTTTT. Amino acid sequence: CASSLFGTSANTGELFF.

This clone was recorded only once. CDR3 nucleotides: TGTGCCAGTAGTAGGAGTTTTGAGCAGCCCCAGCATTTT. Translated, it gives CASSRSFEQPQHF. The rearrangement uses TRBV19 and TRBJ1-5; D remains ambiguous. Germline CDR1 reads LNHDA; CDR2 reads SQIVND (reference sequence). The CDR3 consists of 13 residues. V lost 4 bases to trimming and J lost 7 bases, with 11 bases between them.

The chain has TRBV9 and TRBJ1-2; D not resolved. The CDR3 runs 13 residues. Germline CDR1 SGDLS, CDR2 YYNGEE. V shed 3 bases and J shed 3 bases, with 9 bases lying between them. CDR3 bases: TGTGCCAGCAGCGCTCGGGATGACTATGGCTACACCTTC. Translation gives CASSARDDYGYTF.

This sequence joins TRBV27 and TRBJ2-7; TRBD2 matches 8 bases. The germline V gene has CDR1 MNHEY and CDR2 SMNVEV (reference sequence). With 3 bases clipped from V and 6 bases from J, the junction kept 19 bases outside the gene matches. The CDR3 contains 18 residues. The CDR3, as DNA: TGTGCCAGCAGTTTCGCGGGGGCCGCGGGAGGCCCACTTGGCGAGCAGTACTTC. It is translated as CASSFAGAAGGPLGEQYF.

The chain is built from TRBV5-1 and TRBJ2-1; no firm D call. Trimming took 2 bases from V and 0 from J, leaving 12 bases between them. The CDR3 runs 16 residues. Germline CDR1 SGHRS, CDR2 YFSETQ. CDR3 DNA: TGCGCCAGCAGCTTAGGGATCAATTTCTCCTACAATGAGCAGTTCTTC. Translating it yields CASSLGINFSYNEQFF. The full variable domain, in which reference TRBV5-1 and TRBJ2-1 provide the parts outside the CDR3, is KAGVTQTPRYLIKTRGQQVTLSCSPISGHRSVSWYQQTPGQGLQFLFEYFSETQRNKGNFPGRFSGRQFSNSRSEMNVSTLELGDSALYLCASSLGINFSYNEQFFGPGTRLTVL.

This clone was found once. The gene calls are TRBV6-6 and TRBJ1-2, with no clear D. Germline CDR1 is MNHNY and CDR2 is SVGAGI (reference sequence). The CDR3 contains 15 residues. Trimming left V 2 bases short and J 0 bases short, with 10 bases between. Written as DNA, the CDR3 is TGTGCCAGCAGTTACAGCAGATTTACTAACTATGGCTACACCTTC. It specifies CASSYSRFTNYGYTF.

This rearrangement joins TRBV2 to TRBJ1-1, with D maybe TRBD1 (5 bases). The germline V gene has CDR1 SNHLY and CDR2 FYNNEI. Trimming left V 10 bases short and J 3 bases short, with 18 bases between. The CDR3 spans 14 residues. CDR3 residues: CATSAGVLHTEAFF. For the CDR3, the DNA is TGTGCCACTAGTGCGGGGGTTTTACACACTGAAGCTTTCTTT.

The V gene is TRBV5-1, the J gene TRBJ2-3; TRBD2 might be the D (5 bases). The V end lost 6 bases, the J end lost 4 bases, and 18 bases lay between the germline ends. Germline V CDR1 and CDR2: SGHRS, YFSETQ. This CDR3 has 15 amino acids. The CDR3: CASILDWGDSDTQYF. The CDR3 DNA is TGCGCCAGCATCCTAGACTGGGGAGATTCAGATACGCAGTATTTT.